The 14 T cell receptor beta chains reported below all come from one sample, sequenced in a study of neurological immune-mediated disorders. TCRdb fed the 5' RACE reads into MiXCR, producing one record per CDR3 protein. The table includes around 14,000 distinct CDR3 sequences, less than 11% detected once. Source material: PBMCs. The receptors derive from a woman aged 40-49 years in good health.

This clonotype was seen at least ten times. DNA for the CDR3: TGTGCCAGCAGCATATACAGGAACTCAGATACGCAGTATTTT. Translating gives CASSIYRNSDTQYF. J is TRBJ2-3 and V is TRBV7-9; D is perhaps TRBD1 (5 bases). Germline-derived CDR1 and CDR2 are SEHNR and FQNEAQ (reference sequence). V lost 5 bases, J lost 4 bases, and 13 bases lay in between. The CDR3 has 14 amino acids.

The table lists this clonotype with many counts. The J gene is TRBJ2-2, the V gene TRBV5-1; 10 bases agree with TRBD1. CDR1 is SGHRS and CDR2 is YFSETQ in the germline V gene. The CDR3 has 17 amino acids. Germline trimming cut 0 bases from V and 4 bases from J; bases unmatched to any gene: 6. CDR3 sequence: CASSLAGTGVTTGELFF. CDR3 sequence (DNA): TGCGCCAGCAGCTTGGCCGGGACAGGGGTGACCACCGGGGAGCTGTTTTTT. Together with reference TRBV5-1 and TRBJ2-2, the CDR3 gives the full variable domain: KAGVTQTPRYLIKTRGQQVTLSCSPISGHRSVSWYQQTPGQGLQFLFEYFSETQRNKGNFPGRFSGRQFSNSRSEMNVSTLELGDSALYLCASSLAGTGVTTGELFFGEGSRLTVL.

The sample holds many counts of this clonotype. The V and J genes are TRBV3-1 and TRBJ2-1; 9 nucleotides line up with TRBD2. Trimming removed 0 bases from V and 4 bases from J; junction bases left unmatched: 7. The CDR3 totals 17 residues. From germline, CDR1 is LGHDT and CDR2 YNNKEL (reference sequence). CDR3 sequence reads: CASSQESGGYRYNEQFF. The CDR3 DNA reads TGTGCCAGCAGCCAAGAGAGCGGGGGGTACCGATACAATGAGCAGTTCTTC.

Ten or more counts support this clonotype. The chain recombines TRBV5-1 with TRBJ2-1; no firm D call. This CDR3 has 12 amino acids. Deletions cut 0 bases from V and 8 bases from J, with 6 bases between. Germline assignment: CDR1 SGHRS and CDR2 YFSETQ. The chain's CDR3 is CASSLAFYEQFF. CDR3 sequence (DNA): TGCGCCAGCAGCTTGGCTTTCTATGAGCAGTTCTTC.

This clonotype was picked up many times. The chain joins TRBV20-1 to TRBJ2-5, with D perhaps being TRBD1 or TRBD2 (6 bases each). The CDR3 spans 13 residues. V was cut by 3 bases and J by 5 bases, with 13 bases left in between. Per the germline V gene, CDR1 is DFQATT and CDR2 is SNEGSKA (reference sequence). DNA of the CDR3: TGCAGTGCTAGGCCGAGGGGGGATGAGACCCAGTACTTC. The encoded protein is CSARPRGDETQYF.

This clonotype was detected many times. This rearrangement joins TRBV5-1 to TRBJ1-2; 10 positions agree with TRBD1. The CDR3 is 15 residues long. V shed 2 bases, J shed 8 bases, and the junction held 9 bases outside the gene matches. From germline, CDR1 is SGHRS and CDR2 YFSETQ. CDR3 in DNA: TGCGCCAGCAGCTTTTCCGACAGGGGGCCTGAGGGCTACACCTTC. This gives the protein CASSFSDRGPEGYTF.

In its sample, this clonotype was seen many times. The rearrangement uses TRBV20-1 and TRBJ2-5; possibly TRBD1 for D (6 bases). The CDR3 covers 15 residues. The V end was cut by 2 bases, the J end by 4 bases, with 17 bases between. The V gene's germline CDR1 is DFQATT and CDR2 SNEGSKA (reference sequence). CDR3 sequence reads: CSARSVVDSPETQYF. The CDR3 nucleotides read TGCAGTGCTAGAAGCGTTGTGGACAGCCCAGAGACCCAGTACTTC.

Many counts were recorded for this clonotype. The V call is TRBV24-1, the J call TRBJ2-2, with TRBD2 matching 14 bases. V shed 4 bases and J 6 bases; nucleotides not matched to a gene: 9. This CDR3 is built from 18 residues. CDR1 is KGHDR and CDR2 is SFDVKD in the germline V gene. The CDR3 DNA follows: TGTGCCACCAGTGAGACTGGACTAGCGGGGGGCCCACCCGGGGAGCTGTTTTTT. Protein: CATSETGLAGGPPGELFF.

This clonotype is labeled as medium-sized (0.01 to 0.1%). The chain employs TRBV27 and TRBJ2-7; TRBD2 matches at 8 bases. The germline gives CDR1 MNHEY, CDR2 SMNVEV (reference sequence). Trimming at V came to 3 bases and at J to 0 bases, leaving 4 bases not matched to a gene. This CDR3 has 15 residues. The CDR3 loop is CASSLGSGSSYEQYF. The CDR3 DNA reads TGTGCCAGCAGTTTGGGAAGCGGGAGCTCCTACGAGCAGTACTTC.

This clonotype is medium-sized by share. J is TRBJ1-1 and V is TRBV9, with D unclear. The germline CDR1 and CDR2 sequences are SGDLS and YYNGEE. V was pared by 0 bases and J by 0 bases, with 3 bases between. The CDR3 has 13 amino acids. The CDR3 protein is CASSVEVNTEAFF. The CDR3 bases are TGTGCCAGCAGCGTAGAGGTGAACACTGAAGCTTTCTTT. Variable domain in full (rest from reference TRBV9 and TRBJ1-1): DSGVTQTPKHLITATGQRVTLRCSPRSGDLSVYWYQQSLDQGLQFLIQYYNGEERAKGNILERFSAQQFPDLHSELNLSSLELGDSALYFCASSVEVNTEAFFGQGTRLTVV.

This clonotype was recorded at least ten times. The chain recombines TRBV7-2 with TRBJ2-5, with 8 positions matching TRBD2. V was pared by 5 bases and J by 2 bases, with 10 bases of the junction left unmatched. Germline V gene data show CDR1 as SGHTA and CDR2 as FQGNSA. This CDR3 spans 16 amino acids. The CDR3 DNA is TGTGCCAGCAGCCTAAAAAGCGGGAGTATTCAAGAGACCCAGTACTTC. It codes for CASSLKSGSIQETQYF.

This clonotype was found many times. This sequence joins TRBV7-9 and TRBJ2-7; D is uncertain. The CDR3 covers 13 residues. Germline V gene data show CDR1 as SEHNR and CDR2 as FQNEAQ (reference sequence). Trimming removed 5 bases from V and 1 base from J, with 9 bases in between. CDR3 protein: CASSAQVSYEQYF. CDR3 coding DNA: TGTGCCAGCAGCGCCCAGGTTTCCTACGAGCAGTACTTC.

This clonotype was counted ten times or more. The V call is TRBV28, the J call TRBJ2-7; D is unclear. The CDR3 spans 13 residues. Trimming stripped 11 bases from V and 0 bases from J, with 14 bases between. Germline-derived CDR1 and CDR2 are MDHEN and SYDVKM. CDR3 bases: TGTGCCGCCGATGCAGGAAGCTCCTACGAGCAGTACTTC. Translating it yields CAADAGSSYEQYF.

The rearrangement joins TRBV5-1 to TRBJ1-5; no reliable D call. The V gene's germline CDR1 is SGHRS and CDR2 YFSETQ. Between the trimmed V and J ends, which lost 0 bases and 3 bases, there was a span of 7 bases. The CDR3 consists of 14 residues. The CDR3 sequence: CASSLGDDNQPQHF. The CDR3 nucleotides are TGCGCCAGCAGCTTGGGCGATGACAATCAGCCCCAGCATTTT.